One and the same sample provided the 24 T cell receptor beta chains below, sequenced in a study of T cell repertoires in cytomegalovirus infection. MiXCR, applied by TCRdb to the reads, yields one record per CDR3 protein. The profile shows almost 300,000 distinct CDR3 sequences, around 9.1% of them singletons. Sequenced material: PBMCs. The receptors stem from a human donor in good health (CMV status not recorded). Some clones in this sample may be carry-over from other donors' samples.

The chain carries TRBV29-1 and TRBJ1-2; no definite D call. The germline V gene has CDR1 SQVTM and CDR2 ANQGSEA. The CDR3 covers 13 residues. Trimming took off 2 bases at V and 3 bases at J, with 10 bases between the two ends. The CDR3 reads CSVEREEDYGYTF. CDR3 DNA: TGCAGCGTTGAAAGGGAGGAAGACTATGGCTACACCTTC.

This clonotype has ten or more counts. V is TRBV6-2 or TRBV6-3 and J is TRBJ2-2; 11 bases are shared with TRBD1. Germline V gene data show CDR1 as MNHEY and CDR2 as SVGEGT. The V gene end was trimmed by 6 bases and the J gene end by 6 bases; junction bases not matched to a gene: 6. The CDR3 has 15 amino acids. The CDR3 DNA reads as TGTGCCAGCAGGTGGCCGGGACAGGGGGCCGGGGAGCTGTTTTTT. This gives the protein CASRWPGQGAGELFF.

The chain uses TRBV29-1 and TRBJ2-7, with D maybe TRBD1 (6 bases). Between the trimmed V and J ends, which lost 8 bases and 5 bases, there was a span of 13 bases. This CDR3 contains 11 residues. Germline V CDR1 and CDR2: SQVTM, ANQGSEA. The CDR3 region has the DNA TGCAGCCTCGAACAGGGACACGAGCAGTACGTC. Amino acid sequence: CSLEQGHEQYV.

This clonotype was seen repeatedly, ten times or more. The chain employs TRBV6-2 or TRBV6-3 and TRBJ2-7, with 9 bases fitting TRBD1. In germline, CDR1 is MNHEY, CDR2 SVGEGT. The CDR3 length is 15 residues. V was clipped by 6 bases and J by 3 bases; unmatched bases: 9. Here the CDR3 DNA reads TGTGCCAGCAGCTTGGCCGGGACAGGGATCTACGAGCAGTACGTC. Encoded protein: CASSLAGTGIYEQYV.

The chain is built from TRBV29-1 and TRBJ1-1; D is possibly TRBD1 (5 bases). Germline V CDR1 and CDR2: SQVTM, ANQGSEA. V gave up 7 bases and J gave up 7 bases, with 13 bases separating them. This CDR3 has 11 residues. The CDR3 is CSAPGRGEAFF. The CDR3 region has the DNA TGCAGCGCCCCCGGAAGGGGTGAAGCTTTCTTT.

This clonotype was seen repeatedly, ten times or more. V gene TRBV6-2 or TRBV6-3 combines with J gene TRBJ2-4, with 8 nucleotides matching TRBD1. CDR1 and CDR2 from the germline V gene are MNHEY and SVGEGT. There are 17 residues in the CDR3. The ends lost 4 bases at V and 2 bases at J; junction bases unmatched: 10. CDR3 DNA: TGTGCCAGCAGTTCCCCCGGACAGGGTGGAACCAAAAACATTCAGTACTTC. Its protein is CASSSPGQGGTKNIQYF.

V usage is TRBV4-3 and J usage is TRBJ1-2, with D uncertain. This CDR3 spans 14 amino acids. Trimming pared 0 bases from V and 0 bases from J, leaving 5 bases between. CDR1 LGHNA and CDR2 YSLEER come from the germline V gene. This CDR3 reads CASSQDGANYGYTF. The CDR3, as DNA: TGCGCCAGCAGCCAAGATGGCGCTAACTATGGCTACACCTTC.

This clonotype has a count of ten or more. The chain carries TRBV6-1 and TRBJ1-5; 8 positions match TRBD1. This CDR3 is 13 amino acids long. The V gene end was trimmed by 10 bases and the J gene end by 1 base; junction bases not matched to a gene: 3. The germline V gene encodes CDR1 MNHNS and CDR2 SASEGT. CDR3 nucleotides: TGTGCCACCCGGACAGGGAGCAATCAGCCCCAGCATTTT. This sequence encodes CATRTGSNQPQHF.

This clonotype was counted ten times or more. The chain combines TRBV29-1 with TRBJ2-5; D is possibly TRBD2 (5 bases). Trimming took 7 bases from V and 2 from J, leaving 11 bases between them. CDR3 length: 12 residues. The germline gives CDR1 SQVTM, CDR2 ANQGSEA. CDR3 bases: TGCAGCGGTCAGAGCGGACAAGAGACCCAGTACTTC. It translates to CSGQSGQETQYF. The full variable domain, in which reference TRBV29-1 and TRBJ2-5 provide the parts outside the CDR3, is SAVISQKPSRDICQRGTSLTIQCQVDSQVTMMFWYRQQPGQSLTLIATANQGSEATYESGFVIDKFPISRPNLTFSTLTVSNMSPEDSSIYLCSGQSGQETQYFGPGTRLLVL.

As to this clonotype: This may be a read error: a much more frequent sequence differs by one nucleotide. V and J are TRBV4-1 and TRBJ2-5; TRBD1 agrees at 8 bases. From germline, CDR1 is MGHRA and CDR2 YSYEKL. The CDR3 is made up of 20 amino acids. V lost 2 bases and J lost 4; bases outside the gene matches: 21. This chain's CDR3 is CASSQLLTGEEVGGPETQYF. The CDR3 region has the DNA TGCGCCAGCAGCCAACTTTTGACAGGGGAGGAGGTGGGGGGCCCAGAGACCCAGTACTTC.

This chain joins TRBV19 and TRBJ1-1; D is unclear. The CDR3 extends over 14 amino acids. Germline CDR1 is LNHDA and CDR2 is SQIVND (reference sequence). Trimming removed 9 bases from V and 0 bases from J, with 14 bases in between. The DNA for the CDR3 is TGTGCCAGCGAAGGCAAGGCGATGAACACTGAAGCTTTCTTT. Translated, it gives CASEGKAMNTEAFF.

This clonotype occurred many times. V usage is TRBV5-4 and J usage is TRBJ2-5; TRBD1 is a possible D gene (7 bases). Germline V lookup: CDR1 SGHNT, CDR2 YYREEE (reference sequence). The CDR3 covers 15 residues. The germline V and J ends were trimmed by 4 bases and 1 base, with 14 bases remaining between them. For the CDR3, the DNA is TGTGCCAGCAGCGGGGGGACAGCCCGCCAAGAGACCCAGTACTTC. Amino acids: CASSGGTARQETQYF.

This clonotype was picked up many times. The chain combines TRBV7-2 with TRBJ1-1; unclear D gene. The CDR3 has 14 amino acids. Germline CDR1 reads SGHTA; CDR2 reads FQGNSA. Trimming pared 4 bases from V and 0 bases from J, leaving 9 bases between. The chain's CDR3 is CASSSTTVNTEAFF. CDR3 in DNA: TGTGCCAGCAGCTCTACTACAGTGAACACTGAAGCTTTCTTT.

The chain joins TRBV20-1 to TRBJ2-5; TRBD2 aligns across 7 bases. The CDR3 spans 14 residues. The V segment lost 5 bases and the J segment 2 bases; nucleotides outside the gene matches: 8. The germline CDR1 and CDR2 sequences are DFQATT and SNEGSKA (reference sequence). As DNA, the CDR3 is TGCAGTGCTGCTCGGGTCGGGGGGCAAGAGACCCAGTACTTC. Translation: CSAARVGGQETQYF.

At least ten counts were recorded for this clonotype. The chain couples TRBV6-2 or TRBV6-3 to TRBJ1-1, with TRBD1 identical over 11 bases. V lost 6 bases, J lost 1 base, and 4 bases stayed unmatched. The CDR3 consists of 15 residues. Germline V lookup: CDR1 MNHEY, CDR2 SVGEGT. This CDR3 reads CASRRTGGANTEAFF. CDR3 bases: TGTGCCAGCAGGCGGACAGGGGGCGCGAACACTGAAGCTTTCTTT.

Ten or more counts support this clonotype. The chain joins TRBV25-1 to TRBJ2-5; the D is unclear. CDR3 length: 13 amino acids. The V gene lost 3 bases and the J gene lost 5 bases, with 10 bases spanning the gap. The V gene's germline CDR1 is MGHDK and CDR2 SYGVNS. The DNA for the CDR3 is TGTGCCAGCAGTGAGCTGGGTTGGGAGACCCAGTACTTC. This translates into CASSELGWETQYF.

This clonotype was seen ten or more times. V gene TRBV28 combines with J gene TRBJ1-2; D is perhaps TRBD1 (6 bases). V lost 5 bases and J 8 bases, leaving 15 bases between the germline ends. This CDR3 region has 13 residues. Germline CDR1 is MDHEN and CDR2 is SYDVKM. As DNA, the CDR3 is TGTGCCAGCAGTGTAGGGGGGGCGCAGGGCTACACCTTC. This translates into CASSVGGAQGYTF.

This CDR3 is CASSLGWDSSYEQYF. The CDR3 DNA is TGCGCCAGCAGCTTGGGATGGGACAGTTCCTACGAGCAGTACTTC. V usage is TRBV5-1 and J usage is TRBJ2-7, with 7 bases aligning to TRBD1. The CDR3 sequence is 15 residues long. The junction had 4 bases not matched to a gene; V was cut back by 0 bases and J by 1 base. Germline V CDR1 and CDR2: SGHRS, YFSETQ.

This sequence joins TRBV4-1 and TRBJ1-2, with TRBD1 matching 7 bases. This CDR3 contains 15 residues. V trimming: 6 bases; J trimming: 7 bases; junction bases outside the gene matches: 14. CDR1 and CDR2 (germline): MGHRA, YSYEKL. CDR3 in DNA: TGCGCCAGCAGGCCTGAGGGGACAGCGGTTAGTGGCTACACCTTC. Protein product: CASRPEGTAVSGYTF.

This clonotype was recorded many times. V and J are TRBV6-2 or TRBV6-3 and TRBJ2-3, with D maybe TRBD2 (5 bases). The CDR3 runs to 15 residues. Germline V lookup: CDR1 MNHEY, CDR2 SVGEGT. Between the trimmed V and J ends, which lost 10 bases and 3 bases, there was a span of 20 bases. CDR3 nucleotides: TGTGCCACCACCCGCCAGCGGCGAGTTACAGATACGCAGTATTTT. Translated, it gives CATTRQRRVTDTQYF.

The chain uses TRBV5-4 and TRBJ2-3; the D gene is possibly TRBD2 (5 bases). In germline, CDR1 is SGHNT, CDR2 YYREEE (reference sequence). Trimming left V 0 bases short and J 8 bases short, with 16 bases between. The CDR3 contains 15 residues. In DNA, the CDR3 is TGTGCCAGCAGCTTGGCCGGGGTCCCCTCGGGTACGCAGTATTTT. Amino acid sequence: CASSLAGVPSGTQYF.

There are many counts of this clonotype. J is TRBJ2-2 and V is TRBV7-9, with a weak D call TRBD1 (5 bases). Germline lookup yields CDR1 SEHNR and CDR2 FQNEAQ (reference sequence). The CDR3 covers 16 residues. Trimming took off 3 bases at V and 4 bases at J, with 15 bases between the two ends. The CDR3 loop is CASSFGQRWSTGELFF. In nucleotides, the CDR3 is TGTGCCAGCAGCTTCGGACAAAGGTGGAGCACCGGGGAGCTGTTTTTT.

The rearrangement joins TRBV9 to TRBJ2-7; either TRBD1 or TRBD2 may supply D (5 bases each). This CDR3 contains 14 residues. Trimming removed 0 bases at V and 3 bases at J, with 10 bases between. The germline V gene encodes CDR1 SGDLS and CDR2 YYNGEE. The CDR3 coding sequence is TGTGCCAGCAGCGTAGGGGACCAGATCTACGAGCAGTACTTC. As protein: CASSVGDQIYEQYF.

This clonotype has at least ten counts. This chain joins TRBV7-9 and TRBJ1-5, with 7 positions matching TRBD1. Germline CDR1 reads SEHNR; CDR2 reads FQNEAQ (reference sequence). The CDR3 runs 15 residues. Trimming removed 6 bases from V and 4 bases from J; junction bases left unmatched: 9. The CDR3 is CASSPSGQRNQPQHF. The DNA of the CDR3 is TGTGCCAGCAGTCCATCGGGACAGCGAAATCAGCCCCAGCATTTT.